The 10 T cell receptor beta chains below were found in one sample sequenced in a study of cytomegalovirus exposure and HLA in healthy donors. The PCR used 60 Vbeta and 13 Jbeta primers. The method was immunoSEQ multiplex PCR; TCRdb's version includes in-frame clones alone and lacks a portion of them. The sample lists roughly 140,000 clones, about 75% occurring once. Sequencing was done on a sample of PBMCs. The receptors stem from a man aged 55 to 69 in good health and CMV-seronegative.

This sequence joins TRBV18 and TRBJ2-1; 8 bases are a match to TRBD2. The length of the CDR3 is 16 residues. V dropped 6 bases and J dropped 7; count of bases not matched to a gene: 14. The germline V gene encodes CDR1 KGHSH and CDR2 LQKENI. The CDR3 nucleotides are TGTGCCAGCTCCAGGTTGACGCGGGAGGTTGGGAATGAGCAGTTCTTC. Translation: CASSRLTREVGNEQFF.

The rearrangement links TRBV11-1 to TRBJ2-3, with no clear D. Trimming took 3 bases from V and 1 from J, leaving 5 bases between them. The CDR3 runs 13 residues. Germline V lookup: CDR1 SGHAT, CDR2 FQDESV (reference sequence). This CDR3 is CASSFLRTDTQYF. The CDR3 region has the DNA TGTGCCAGCAGCTTCCTTCGCACAGATACGCAGTATTTT.

The chain carries TRBV14 and TRBJ2-7; a weak D match, TRBD1 (6 bases). Germline V gene data show CDR1 as SGHDN and CDR2 as FVKESK. The CDR3 has 15 amino acids. Trimming cost V 6 bases and J 3 bases, with 18 bases left between them. CDR3 bases: TGTGCCAGCAGTAACAGGGCCTCTCCGTACTACGAGCAGTACTTC. It encodes CASSNRASPYYEQYF.

The chain recombines TRBV28 with TRBJ2-7; tentatively, D is TRBD2 (6 bases). The CDR3 is made up of 16 amino acids. Per the germline V gene, CDR1 is MDHEN and CDR2 is SYDVKM. The V and J ends lost 5 bases and 4 bases respectively, with 21 bases between them. CDR3 in DNA: TGTGCCAGCAGTGCACAGGTCCTTGGTGGGACTTACGAGCAGTACTTC. This encodes CASSAQVLGGTYEQYF.

The sample holds a few counts of this clone. The chain employs TRBV28 and TRBJ1-2, with 10 bases fitting TRBD1. V dropped 6 bases and J dropped 7; count of bases not matched to a gene: 8. The germline CDR1 and CDR2 sequences are MDHEN and SYDVKM. The CDR3 is made up of 14 amino acids. The CDR3 sequence is CASSSGTGVGGYTF. DNA for the CDR3: TGTGCCAGCAGCTCCGGGACAGGGGTGGGTGGCTACACCTTC.

This sequence joins TRBV29-1 and TRBJ2-7; maybe TRBD2 (6 bases). CDR1 is SQVTM and CDR2 is ANQGSEA in the germline V gene. Trimming removed 4 bases from V and 2 bases from J, with 9 bases in between. The CDR3 totals 12 residues. CDR3 sequence (DNA): TGCAGCGTTGTTGGGGAGGCCTACGAGCAGTACTTC. Its translation is CSVVGEAYEQYF.

V usage is TRBV6-6 and J usage is TRBJ1-2; 9 nucleotides align to TRBD1. Germline values: CDR1 MNHNY, CDR2 SVGAGI (reference sequence). This CDR3 is built from 15 residues. J lost 8 bases, V lost 0 bases, and 7 bases had no gene match. CDR3 DNA: TGTGCCAGCAGTTACTCAGACAGGGGGGAGTCGGGCTACACCTTC. Its translation is CASSYSDRGESGYTF.

This chain links TRBV30 with TRBJ1-3; D is undetermined. V was trimmed by 0 bases and J by 1 base, leaving 10 bases between them. CDR1 and CDR2 (germline): GTSNPN, SVGIG (reference sequence). This CDR3 has 15 residues. CDR3 bases: TGTGCCTGGAGTGTGGGCAGCCAGTCTGGAAACACCATATATTTT. Encoded protein: CAWSVGSQSGNTIYF. Using reference TRBV30 and TRBJ1-3 for the parts outside the CDR3, the full variable domain is SQTIHQWPATLVQPVGSPLSLECTVEGTSNPNLYWYRQAAGRGLQLLFYSVGIGQISSEVPQNLSASRPQDRQFILSSKKLLLSDSGFYLCAWSVGSQSGNTIYFGEGSWLTVV.

The chain combines TRBV5-4 with TRBJ2-1, with D tentatively TRBD2 (6 bases). This CDR3 region has 16 residues. The germline V gene has CDR1 SGHNT and CDR2 YYREEE (reference sequence). V dropped 0 bases and J dropped 4 bases, with 14 bases sitting between them. The CDR3 DNA reads TGTGCCAGCAGCTTGGGCAGGATGGGGGGTTACAATGAGCAGTTCTTC. This translates into CASSLGRMGGYNEQFF.

The rearrangement joins TRBV7-9 to TRBJ1-5; D may be TRBD1 (6 bases). The length of the CDR3 is 17 residues. CDR1 is SEHNR and CDR2 is FQNEAQ in the germline V gene (reference sequence). The V and J ends lost 4 bases and 3 bases respectively, with 19 bases between them. Here the CDR3 DNA reads TGTGCCAGCAGCTCATCCCACCCGGGACACCTCAATCAGCCCCAGCATTTT. Its protein is CASSSSHPGHLNQPQHF.